This paragraph covers one T cell receptor (beta chain) sequence. As processed by the authors: Reference gene primers were amplified, and this amplification served to estimate nucleated cell counts. The data were produced by immunoSEQ multiplex PCR, yet TCRdb's version contains in-frame clones alone and is incomplete. That table supplies the V and J calls and clone size; D and trimming were determined from the DNA. The table lists more than 10,000 clones, approximately 90% of them singletons. These data come from a study of blood T cell repertoires in COVID-19. Study-wide context: Researchers got acute and convalescent COVID-19 samples from the United States, Italy and Spain. From T cells, B-cell-depleted T cells, or PBMCs came the material, which was cDNA or gDNA.

Germline CDR1 SGHRS, CDR2 YFSETQ. Trimming removed 4 bases from V and 3 bases from J, with 12 bases in between. The CDR3 is made up of 14 amino acids. The TCR originated in a human donor in a cohort sampled during active COVID-19. Sequencing was carried out using peripheral blood. The V and J genes are TRBV5-1 and TRBJ2-3; D may be TRBD2 (5 bases). CDR3 region: CASSPVRETDTQYF. CDR3 nucleotide sequence: TGCGCCAGCAGCCCGGTGAGGGAGACAGATACGCAGTATTTT.